This T cell receptor beta chain stems from a study of blood T cell repertoires in COVID-19. TCRdb keeps only in-frame clones here, not all; method: immunoSEQ multiplex PCR. In the table there are about 190,000 clones, roughly 80% of which are singletons. The V end lost 1 base, the J end lost 10 bases, and 31 bases lay between the germline ends. This CDR3 has 19 amino acids. In germline, CDR1 is SGHRS, CDR2 YFSETQ. The chain has TRBV5-1 and TRBJ2-3; D call uncertain. This TCR was sampled from a man over 45 who had recovered from COVID-19. The sample comprised peripheral blood. The CDR3 loop reads CASSLHSVLSVRNPPPQYF. The CDR3 DNA reads TGCGCCAGCAGCTTGCACTCGGTGTTGAGCGTACGCAATCCCCCACCGCAGTATTTT.